A selection of T cell receptor beta chains follows, all from one sample in a study of T cell responses to AZD1222 COVID-19 vaccine. Using immunoSEQ multiplex PCR, the repertoire was profiled, and TCRdb retains in-frame clones only, with some absent. The repertoire holds roughly 140,000 clones, with more than 85% as singletons. Sequenced here: peripheral blood, sampled 28 days after the second AZD1222 dose. These receptors all stem from an adult who received the AZD1222 COVID-19 vaccine. Each CDR3 is given with its conserved first and last residue. The order of the fields is CDR3 length, D gene, clone size, J gene, V gene, CDR3 DNA, CDR3 protein. D genes are given only for firm matches. For some rows the clone size is stated as once, few or many, or as a class when expanded; others skip it.

12 | NA | NA | TRBJ1-2 | TRBV6-5 | TGTGCCAGCAGGTGGGCTGATGGAGGCTACACCTTC | CASRWADGGYTF
13 | NA | few | TRBJ2-6 | TRBV5-1 | TGCGCCAGCATGACCTCTGGGGCCAACGTCCTGACTTTC | CASMTSGANVLTF
16 | NA | NA | TRBJ1-1 | TRBV27 | TGTGCCAGCAGTTTACAAGGGGCCAGTCCGAACACTGAAGCTTTCTTT | CASSLQGASPNTEAFF
18 | NA | NA | TRBJ1-1 | TRBV25-1 | TGTGCCAGCAGTGATTCCCGGCAGTCGGGGACCATGAACACTGAAGCTTTCTTT | CASSDSRQSGTMNTEAFF
15 | NA | NA | TRBJ1-3 | TRBV5-4 | TGTGCCAGCAGCCCGGACCAGGGTTCTGGAAACACCATATATTTT | CASSPDQGSGNTIYF
14 | TRBD1 | few | TRBJ2-5 | TRBV6-5 | TGTGCCAGCAGTTACGGGGACAGTCAAGAGACCCAGTACTTC | CASSYGDSQETQYF
13 | NA | NA | TRBJ1-1 | TRBV9 | TGTGCCAGCAGCGTAGGGAGGAACACTGAAGCTTTCTTT | CASSVGRNTEAFF
13 | NA | NA | TRBJ1-2 | TRBV7-9 | TGTGCCAGCAGCGCCGGACAAGACTATGGCTACACCTTC | CASSAGQDYGYTF
13 | NA | NA | TRBJ1-4 | TRBV10-1 | TGCGCCAGCAGTCTGGGGTCTGGTGAAAAACTGTTTTTT | CASSLGSGEKLFF
14 | NA | once | TRBJ2-7 | TRBV5-1 | TGCGCCAGCATCGCCGGGACACTCTCCTACGAGCAGTACTTC | CASIAGTLSYEQYF
16 | NA | once | TRBJ1-1 | TRBV4-1 | TGCGCCAGCAGCCAAGGTTCTGGCGGGGTGAACACTGAAGCTTTCTTT | CASSQGSGGVNTEAFF
17 | TRBD2 | NA | TRBJ2-1 | TRBV28 | TGTGCCAGCAGTTTATTCGGCTCCAGCGGGAGTAAGGCTGAGCAGTTCTTC | CASSLFGSSGSKAEQFF
15 | NA | NA | TRBJ1-2 | TRBV7-2 | TGTGCCAGCAGCTTAGCCCGGGGCGTTAACTATGGCTACACCTTC | CASSLARGVNYGYTF
15 | NA | NA | TRBJ1-1 | TRBV3-1/TRBV3-2 | TGTGCCAGCAGCCAGTTTTCAGGGGTTCCCACTGAAGCTTTCTTT | CASSQFSGVPTEAFF
15 | NA | NA | TRBJ2-7 | TRBV5-6 | TGTGCCAGCAGCTTGGTCTTAGGCTCATCACGCGAGCAGTACTTC | CASSLVLGSSREQYF
13 | TRBD1 | NA | TRBJ1-2 | TRBV30 | TGTGCCTGGAGTGTCAAGGGGGCGTATGGCTACACCTTC | CAWSVKGAYGYTF
13 | NA | NA | TRBJ2-7 | TRBV27 | TGTGCCAGCAGTTTAATAGGTTCCTACGAGCAGTACTTC | CASSLIGSYEQYF
13 | TRBD1 | NA | TRBJ1-2 | TRBV6-5 | TGTGCCAGCACAGGGGGCCTCAACTATGGCTACACCTTC | CASTGGLNYGYTF
15 | TRBD1 | NA | TRBJ1-4 | TRBV19 | TGTGCCAGTAGTATAACGACAGGGGAGTATGAAAAACTGTTTTTT | CASSITTGEYEKLFF
16 | NA | NA | TRBJ2-1 | TRBV4-1 | TGCGCCAGCAGCCCGGTGGGGGCCTTGTCCTACAATGAGCAGTTCTTC | CASSPVGALSYNEQFF
16 | TRBD2 | NA | TRBJ2-3 | TRBV5-1 | TGCGCCAGCAGCTTGGGGACTAGCGGGAGCACAGATACGCAGTATTTT | CASSLGTSGSTDTQYF
14 | NA | NA | TRBJ1-1 | TRBV7-2 | TGTGCCAGCACCCCTAACAGGGTAGCCACTGAAGCTTTCTTT | CASTPNRVATEAFF
12 | NA | NA | TRBJ2-7 | TRBV5-4 | TGTGCCAGCAGCTTGGATCTAGACGAGCAGTACTTC | CASSLDLDEQYF
15 | TRBD2 | NA | TRBJ2-1 | TRBV5-1 | TGCGCCAGCAGCTTGGGAAGCGGGGCCTACAATGAGCAGTTCTTC | CASSLGSGAYNEQFF
14 | NA | NA | TRBJ2-6 | TRBV5-1 | TGCGCCAGCAGTTCAGGATCTGGGGCCAACGTCCTGACTTTC | CASSSGSGANVLTF
13 | NA | NA | TRBJ1-1 | TRBV7-9 | TGTGCCAGCAGCTTAACCCGACAAGTTGAAGCTTTCTTT | CASSLTRQVEAFF
19 | TRBD1 | NA | TRBJ1-1 | TRBV5-1 | TGCGCCAGCAGCTTGTTGGGACAGGGGATGGTAGGGGGGAACACTGAAGCTTTCTTT | CASSLLGQGMVGGNTEAFF
11 | NA | NA | TRBJ1-3 | TRBV28 | TGTGCCAGCAGCGTCAAGAACACCATATATTTT | CASSVKNTIYF
15 | NA | NA | TRBJ2-7 | TRBV3-1/TRBV3-2 | TGTGCCAGCAGCCAAGGTGCCGGACACGGCTACGAGCAGTACTTC | CASSQGAGHGYEQYF
13 | NA | NA | TRBJ2-1 | TRBV18 | TGTGCCAGCTCAGCAGGAACGTCAAATGAGCAGTTCTTC | CASSAGTSNEQFF
11 | NA | once | TRBJ1-5 | TRBV21-1 | TGTGCCAGCAGCAAGGGTCAGCCCCAGCATTTT | CASSKGQPQHF
16 | NA | NA | TRBJ1-4 | TRBV19 | TGTGCCAGTAGTCCCGGGAGAGGGGGGCTAAATGAAAAACTGTTTTTT | CASSPGRGGLNEKLFF
16 | NA | NA | TRBJ2-1 | TRBV11-1 | TGTGCCAGCAGCATCCGAACTGGTAGCTCCTACAATGAGCAGTTCTTC | CASSIRTGSSYNEQFF
13 | TRBD1 | NA | TRBJ2-5 | TRBV25-1 | TGTGCCAGCAGTCAGGGGGCTCGAGAGACCCAGTACTTC | CASSQGARETQYF
16 | NA | few | TRBJ2-3 | TRBV5-4 | TGTGCCAGCAGCGGGGGCCAGTCTCCCCGGGAAGATACGCAGTATTTT | CASSGGQSPREDTQYF
14 | TRBD1 | NA | TRBJ1-2 | TRBV7-9 | TGTGCCAGCAGCCCTTTCACAGGGGATATCCGCTACACCTTC | CASSPFTGDIRYTF
14 | NA | NA | TRBJ2-7 | TRBV7-2 | TGTGCCAGCAGCCCAAGCAGGGACTCCTACGAGCAGTACTTC | CASSPSRDSYEQYF
12 | NA | NA | TRBJ1-4 | TRBV3-1/TRBV3-2 | TGTGCCAGCAGCGTAACATACGGGGTACTGTTTTTT | CASSVTYGVLFF
20 | TRBD1 | NA | TRBJ2-7 | TRBV6-8 | TGTGCCAGCAAATATTCGTCATTGGCAGGGGGCGAATCGGGAGTCTACGAGCAGTACTTC | CASKYSSLAGGESGVYEQYF
16 | TRBD1 | NA | TRBJ1-1 | TRBV7-9 | TGTGCCAGCAGGGCGACAGGGGGGGCCCGGAACACTGAAGCTTTCTTT | CASRATGGARNTEAFF
15 | NA | NA | TRBJ1-2 | TRBV4-1 | TGCGCCAGCAGCCAAGAAGCCAGTCCTAACTATGGCTACACCTTC | CASSQEASPNYGYTF
15 | NA | NA | TRBJ1-4 | TRBV28 | TGTGCCAGCAGTACACCGGGACGCCCGAATGAAAAACTGTTTTTT | CASSTPGRPNEKLFF
14 | TRBD1 | NA | TRBJ1-1 | TRBV25-1 | TGTGCCAGCAGTGAATGGCAGGGGGCGACTGAAGCTTTCTTT | CASSEWQGATEAFF
13 | NA | NA | TRBJ2-1 | TRBV5-6 | TGTGCCAGCAGCTTGACAGGGCCCAATGAGCAGTTCTTC | CASSLTGPNEQFF
14 | NA | NA | TRBJ2-2 | TRBV10-2 | TGCGCCAGCAGTGCCACTATAAACACCGGGGAGCTGTTTTTT | CASSATINTGELFF
13 | NA | NA | TRBJ1-3 | TRBV15 | TGTGCCACCAGCAGTAATCCCGGAAACACCATATATTTT | CATSSNPGNTIYF
14 | NA | NA | TRBJ1-1 | TRBV5-4 | TGTGCCAGCAGCTTGCAGGAGGCGAACACTGAAGCTTTCTTT | CASSLQEANTEAFF
12 | NA | once | TRBJ1-2 | TRBV27 | TGTGCCAGCGCCAGGGTCGGTTATGGCTACACCTTC | CASARVGYGYTF
14 | TRBD1 | NA | TRBJ1-4 | TRBV10-3 | TGTGCCATCAGCGACGGACAGGGGGACGAAAAACTGTTTTTT | CAISDGQGDEKLFF
15 | TRBD2 | NA | TRBJ2-7 | TRBV6-5 | TGTGCCAGTAAGACTAGCGGGGAGGTTTCCTACGAGCAGTACTTC | CASKTSGEVSYEQYF
13 | NA | NA | TRBJ2-7 | TRBV5-1 | TGCGCCAGCAGCTTGACGCCGGGATACGAGCAGTACTTC | CASSLTPGYEQYF
14 | TRBD1 | NA | TRBJ2-7 | TRBV7-9 | TGTGCCAGCAGCTTAGTGGCAGGGGGCTACGAGCAGTACTTC | CASSLVAGGYEQYF
14 | TRBD1 | NA | TRBJ1-1 | TRBV19 | TGTGCCAGTAGTGGGACAGGGGGTCGCTCTGAAGCTTTCTTT | CASSGTGGRSEAFF
15 | NA | NA | TRBJ2-3 | TRBV7-9 | TGTGCCAGCAGCTTAAGACAGGCCAGCACAGATACGCAGTATTTT | CASSLRQASTDTQYF
12 | TRBD1 | NA | TRBJ1-2 | TRBV5-8 | TGTGCCAGCAACCGACAGGGATATGGCTACACCTTC | CASNRQGYGYTF
15 | NA | NA | TRBJ2-2 | TRBV9 | TGTGCCAGCAGCAAAGACTCTGCGAACACCGGGGAGCTGTTTTTT | CASSKDSANTGELFF
20 | TRBD2 | once | TRBJ2-1 | TRBV10-3 | TGTGCCATCAGTGAAACAACGGCTGGGGGACTAGCGGGAGTACCGAATGAGCAGTTCTTC | CAISETTAGGLAGVPNEQFF
13 | NA | NA | TRBJ2-2 | TRBV10-2 | TGCGCCAGCCAAGGCGGGAACACCGGGGAGCTGTTTTTT | CASQGGNTGELFF
21 | TRBD2 | NA | TRBJ2-2 | TRBV18 | TGTGCCAGCTCACCACGAGGTGCCCTCTCGGGGACTAGCGGGAACACCGGGGAGCTGTTTTTT | CASSPRGALSGTSGNTGELFF